The T cell receptor (beta chain) under discussion was sequenced for a study of blood T cell repertoires in COVID-19. Study-wide context: Sites across the United States, Italy and Spain contributed samples from acute and convalescent COVID-19. T cells, B-cell-depleted T cells, or PBMCs provided the cDNA or gDNA that served as material.

This clone was seen just once. Original handling: Reference gene primer amplification gave nucleated cell count estimates. Generated by immunoSEQ multiplex PCR, the TCRdb table keeps only in-frame clones and is missing some. V, J and clone size derive from that table, while D and trimming were established from the DNA sequence. The sample includes 100,000 to 150,000 clones, 85% to 90% seen only once; the top ten take more than 6.5%. Unmatched junction bases numbered 7, after V lost 3 bases and J lost 8 bases. CDR3 size: 15 residues. Germline CDR1 SGHTA, CDR2 FQGNSA. The specimen sequenced was peripheral blood. The origin of this receptor is a man older than 75 with active or convalescent COVID-19. The chain uses TRBV7-2 and TRBJ2-1; 10 bases align to TRBD2. The CDR3 sequence is CASSFSGGAGDEQFF. For the CDR3, the DNA is TGTGCCAGCAGCTTCAGCGGGGGGGCCGGCGATGAGCAGTTCTTC.